This T cell receptor beta chain was recorded in a study of human T cells and chemical hapten exposure. Time point indicated: pre-sensitization, week 0. This sample's treatment: therapeutic diphenylcyclopropenone sensitization with weekly scalp DPC. Patients had alopecia, were aged 18 to 70, and were not pregnant. TCRdb reprocessed the RACE reads with MiXCR, giving one entry per CDR3 protein. Of under 300,000 distinct CDR3 sequences detected, just under 8% appear once; the ten largest clones hold more than 1%. V lost 2 bases, J lost 6 bases, and 2 bases stayed unmatched. The CDR3 has 13 residues. In this sample, this clonotype turned up many times.

This clonotype originated in a man younger than 35 with alopecia areata. Some clones in this sample may be carry-over from other donors' samples. The chain recombines TRBV12-3 or TRBV12-4 with TRBJ1-2, with 8 bases that match TRBD1. Here the sequenced sample was whole blood, taken in connection with sensitization to the hapten diphenylcyclopropenone (DPC). The CDR3 here is CASSLQGANGYTF. The CDR3 DNA is TGTGCCAGCAGTTTACAGGGGGCGAATGGCTACACCTTC.